This T cell receptor (beta chain) was recovered during a study of shared clonotypes between healthy human individuals. Study at large: Samples came from a couple of female and a few male donors aged 18 to 49. Whole-study results and caveats: Relative to clonotypes present in all four donors, those not shared had lower generation probabilities.

The CDR3 loop spans 15 amino acids. The V and J ends lost 2 bases and 0 bases respectively, with 8 bases between them. CDR1 and CDR2 (germline): MGHRA, YSYEKL. CD8 cells classed as naive were CD45RO-negative and positively selected for CCR7, excluding terminally differentiated effector memory CD45RA+ cells. TCRdb keeps only in-frame clones here, not all; method: immunoSEQ multiplex PCR. The repertoire consists of around 1.9 million clones, with about 93% occurring once and the leading ten covering under 2%. Turning to this clone: The target antigen is unknown.

J is TRBJ2-1 and V is TRBV4-1, with D unresolved. This TCR was sampled from a man between 18 and 35 years old in good health. Some clones in this sample may be carry-over from other donors' samples. The sample consisted of naive CD8+ T cells from PBMCs. The CDR3 protein is CASSQQESSYNEQFF. CDR3 coding DNA: TGCGCCAGCAGCCAACAGGAAAGCTCCTACAATGAGCAGTTCTTC.